This T cell receptor beta chain was obtained from a study of PD-1 blockade in classical Hodgkin lymphoma. Every patient relapsed after autologous stem cell transplantation, and brentuximab vedotin exposure varied. This clone was detected a few times. Assay: immunoSEQ multiplex PCR; the TCRdb copy retains only in-frame clones and omits some. The data hold about 10,000 clones, with approximately 75% observed a single time. V lost 1 base, J lost 1 base, and 7 bases lay in between. Germline V lookup: CDR1 SGHTA, CDR2 FQGNSA. The length of the CDR3 is 14 residues. The sequences come from peripheral blood mononuclear cells (PBMCs), collected at baseline. The clonotype originates from a human donor with classical Hodgkin lymphoma. The chain joins TRBV7-2 to TRBJ1-1, with no clear D. Here the CDR3 reads CASSLGVTNTEAFF. Written as DNA, the CDR3 is TGTGCCAGCAGCTTAGGGGTGACGAACACTGAAGCTTTCTTT.